What follows are 24 T cell receptor beta chains derived from one specimen sequenced in a study of T cell changes during pregnancy in multiple sclerosis. Only in-frame clones appear in the TCRdb table, and some are missing; sequencing was by immunoSEQ multiplex PCR. The data contain more than 80,000 clones, more than 90% of them seen just once; the ten biggest clones take up about 1.5%. The sample in question was peripheral blood, obtained in the first trimester of pregnancy. The source of these receptors is a female donor with multiple sclerosis, enrolled in a pregnancy study.

The J gene is TRBJ2-7, the V gene TRBV5-1; possible D gene TRBD2, 5 bases. The CDR3 loop spans 13 amino acids. Trimming left V 2 bases short and J 6 bases short, with 12 bases between. CDR1 and CDR2 (germline): SGHRS, YFSETQ. CDR3 in DNA: TGCGCCAGCAGCTTTCGGCTAGCTGGCGAGCAGTACTTC. This sequence encodes CASSFRLAGEQYF. Combining the CDR3 with reference TRBV5-1 and TRBJ2-7 gives the whole variable domain KAGVTQTPRYLIKTRGQQVTLSCSPISGHRSVSWYQQTPGQGLQFLFEYFSETQRNKGNFPGRFSGRQFSNSRSEMNVSTLELGDSALYLCASSFRLAGEQYFGPGTRLTVT.

The chain joins TRBV29-1 to TRBJ1-1, with 11 bases fitting TRBD1. Germline V gene data show CDR1 as SQVTM and CDR2 as ANQGSEA. The CDR3 consists of 14 residues. V was clipped by 7 bases and J by 11 bases; unmatched bases: 15. CDR3 nucleotide sequence: TGCAGCGCCGCGAGGGGGACAGGGGGTGACCATGCTTTCTTT. Its translation is CSAARGTGGDHAFF.

The V gene is TRBV27, the J gene TRBJ2-3; TRBD1 agrees at 8 bases. The CDR3 sequence is 16 residues long. Unmatched junction bases numbered 16, after V lost 6 bases and J lost 8 bases. CDR1 is MNHEY and CDR2 is SMNVEV in the germline V gene (reference sequence). This CDR3 is CASRRRRQGLGATQYF. CDR3 bases: TGTGCCAGCAGGCGCCGGCGACAGGGGCTGGGGGCTACGCAGTATTTT.

V and J are TRBV7-8 and TRBJ2-2, with 9 bases lining up with TRBD1. Germline V gene data show CDR1 as SGHVS and CDR2 as FQNEAQ. This CDR3 contains 17 residues. V trimming: 1 base; J trimming: 7 bases; junction bases outside the gene matches: 10. For the CDR3, the DNA is TGTGCCAGCAGCTTAGGGTACAGGGGGCGCTGGGGCGGGGAGCTGTTTTTT. Amino acid sequence: CASSLGYRGRWGGELFF.

The gene calls are TRBV9 and TRBJ2-3; TRBD2 is a possible D gene (7 bases). Germline V gene data show CDR1 as SGDLS and CDR2 as YYNGEE. The CDR3 runs to 16 residues. V was shortened by 4 bases and J by 0 bases, with 15 bases between the two germline ends. The CDR3 DNA reads as TGTGCCAGCAGCCTCGAGGGGGGGTCTAGCACAGATACGCAGTATTTT. Its protein product is CASSLEGGSSTDTQYF.

The chain combines TRBV11-1 with TRBJ2-2, with D perhaps TRBD1 (6 bases). The V gene's germline CDR1 is SGHAT and CDR2 FQDESV (reference sequence). There are 15 residues in the CDR3. Trimming took 5 bases from V and 2 from J, leaving 12 bases between them. CDR3 nucleotide sequence: TGTGCCAGCAGCCCCCCGGGACATAACACCGGGGAGCTGTTTTTT. As protein: CASSPPGHNTGELFF.

This rearrangement joins TRBV28 to TRBJ2-1, with 7 bases fitting TRBD2. Per germline, CDR1 MDHEN and CDR2 SYDVKM. Losses at the gene ends were 6 bases for V and 4 bases for J; bases not matched to a gene: 3. CDR3 length: 13 residues. CDR3 protein: CASRVAGYNEQFF. Written as DNA, the CDR3 is TGTGCCAGCAGAGTAGCGGGTTACAATGAGCAGTTCTTC.

The rearrangement links TRBV7-8 to TRBJ2-1; 9 bases align to TRBD2. The V gene's germline CDR1 is SGHVS and CDR2 FQNEAQ. V was clipped by 6 bases and J by 8 bases; unmatched bases: 11. There are 15 residues in the CDR3. The CDR3 nucleotides are TGTGCCAGCAGGGATTTAGCGGGAGCGGGCCATGAGCAGTTCTTC. Translation: CASRDLAGAGHEQFF.

The rearrangement joins TRBV2 to TRBJ1-2; no definite D call. Looked up from germline, CDR1 is SNHLY and CDR2 is FYNNEI. This CDR3 has 19 residues. Trimming took 0 bases from V and 5 from J, leaving 25 bases between them. CDR3 sequence: CASSEAKRPVLVQIYGYTF. For the CDR3, the DNA is TGTGCCAGCAGTGAAGCTAAGAGGCCAGTCCTAGTCCAAATTTATGGCTACACCTTC.

V and J are TRBV6-1 and TRBJ2-5; TRBD2 might be the D (5 bases). The CDR3 consists of 14 residues. V was trimmed by 7 bases and J by 3 bases, leaving 15 bases between them. The germline gives CDR1 MNHNS, CDR2 SASEGT. The CDR3 protein is CASTLGDIKETQYF. In nucleotides, the CDR3 is TGTGCCAGCACTTTGGGAGATATTAAAGAGACCCAGTACTTC.

This rearrangement joins TRBV2 to TRBJ1-3; 7 positions agree with TRBD1. The CDR3 sequence is 17 residues long. CDR1 and CDR2 from the germline V gene are SNHLY and FYNNEI. The J segment lost 0 bases and the V segment lost 7 bases, leaving 12 bases of the junction unmatched. CDR3 amino acids: CASKESEGADSGNTIYF. DNA of the CDR3: TGTGCCAGCAAGGAATCAGAGGGGGCTGACTCTGGAAACACCATATATTTT.

The gene calls are TRBV14 and TRBJ2-7; 10 bases align to TRBD2. V lost 3 bases, J lost 6 bases, and 8 bases stayed unmatched. The CDR3 runs to 15 residues. The germline CDR1 and CDR2 sequences are SGHDN and FVKESK. The CDR3 DNA reads as TGTGCCAGCAGCCATCTAGCGGGAGATCTGGGCGAGCAGTACTTC. It specifies CASSHLAGDLGEQYF.

The V and J genes are TRBV27 and TRBJ2-7, with TRBD2 as a possible D gene (6 bases). The V gene's germline CDR1 is MNHEY and CDR2 SMNVEV (reference sequence). This CDR3 spans 14 amino acids. The germline V and J ends were trimmed by 3 bases and 3 bases, with 12 bases remaining between them. The CDR3 nucleotides read TGTGCCAGCAGTTTGCGAGGGACTTACTACGAGCAGTACTTC. Translating gives CASSLRGTYYEQYF.

This chain's CDR3 is CSVESSQGLNYGYTF. As DNA, the CDR3 is TGCAGCGTTGAAAGTTCACAGGGGCTTAACTATGGCTACACCTTC. The chain uses TRBV29-1 and TRBJ1-2, with 7 positions matching TRBD1. Germline V gene data show CDR1 as SQVTM and CDR2 as ANQGSEA. This CDR3 has 15 amino acids. V shed 2 bases, J shed 1 base, and the junction held 7 bases outside the gene matches.

The chain is built from TRBV27 and TRBJ2-7; 8 bases agree with TRBD2. The CDR3 spans 15 residues. CDR1 and CDR2 from the germline V gene are MNHEY and SMNVEV (reference sequence). With V trimmed by 6 bases and J by 2 bases, 9 bases remained unmatched. The CDR3 region is CASSSLAVAPYEQYF. DNA of the CDR3: TGTGCCAGCAGCTCACTAGCGGTGGCCCCCTACGAGCAGTACTTC.

The chain employs TRBV28 and TRBJ1-1, with D unclear. V lost 1 base to trimming and J lost 0 bases, with 6 bases between them. The CDR3 length is 14 residues. From germline, CDR1 is MDHEN and CDR2 SYDVKM. CDR3 bases: TGTGCCAGCAGTTTATATGCGCTGAACACTGAAGCTTTCTTT. Its translation: CASSLYALNTEAFF. Complete variable domain (other parts from reference TRBV28 and TRBJ1-1): DVKVTQSSRYLVKRTGEKVFLECVQDMDHENMFWYRQDPGLGLRLIYFSYDVKMKEKGDIPEGYSVSREKKERFSLILESASTNQTSMYLCASSLYALNTEAFFGQGTRLTVV.

This chain connects TRBV28 to TRBJ2-7; TRBD2 matches 8 bases. The V gene's germline CDR1 is MDHEN and CDR2 SYDVKM. This CDR3 contains 15 residues. Germline trimming cut 2 bases from V and 0 bases from J; bases unmatched to any gene: 3. The CDR3: CASSLASGRSYEQYF. The DNA for the CDR3 is TGTGCCAGCAGTTTAGCTAGCGGGCGCTCCTACGAGCAGTACTTC.

The V and J genes are TRBV6-4 and TRBJ1-3; D gene uncertain. V was shortened by 0 bases and J by 2 bases, with 11 bases between the two germline ends. Germline V gene data show CDR1 as MRHNA and CDR2 as SNTAGT. The CDR3 is 16 residues long. The DNA for the CDR3 is TGTGCCAGCAGTGACTCTCGAGGGCGTGCTGGAAACACCATATATTTT. Protein sequence: CASSDSRGRAGNTIYF.

J is TRBJ2-1 and V is TRBV9; TRBD2 matches 12 bases. Germline trimming cut 0 bases from V and 7 bases from J; bases unmatched to any gene: 5. Germline values: CDR1 SGDLS, CDR2 YYNGEE. This CDR3 spans 16 amino acids. This CDR3 reads CASSVAGTSGYNEQFF. The CDR3 DNA follows: TGTGCCAGCAGCGTAGCCGGGACTAGCGGGTATAATGAGCAGTTCTTC.

The chain combines TRBV30 with TRBJ2-7; 11 bases are a match to TRBD2. The CDR3 totals 13 residues. J gave up 6 bases and V 3 bases, and 4 bases lay outside the gene matches. CDR1 GTSNPN and CDR2 SVGIG come from the germline V gene (reference sequence). CDR3 sequence reads: CAWSIAGGLEQYF. CDR3 sequence (DNA): TGTGCCTGGAGCATAGCGGGAGGGCTCGAGCAGTACTTC.

This chain joins TRBV7-7 and TRBJ2-2, with no clear D. Germline CDR1 reads SSHAT; CDR2 reads FNYEAQ (reference sequence). V was cut by 6 bases and J by 6 bases, with 8 bases left in between. The CDR3 is 12 amino acids. Written as DNA, the CDR3 is TGTGCCAGCAGTGGAGTGGCCGGGGAGCTGTTTTTT. Translation: CASSGVAGELFF.

CDR3 bases: TGTGCCAGCAAGGGACAGGGGGAGTACGAGCAGTACTTC. Protein product: CASKGQGEYEQYF. V is TRBV27 and J is TRBJ2-7; TRBD1 aligns across 11 bases. The junction had 3 bases not matched to a gene; V was cut back by 7 bases and J by 4 bases. The germline gives CDR1 MNHEY, CDR2 SMNVEV (reference sequence). The CDR3 sequence is 13 residues long.

The chain links TRBV29-1 to TRBJ1-1, with D perhaps TRBD1 (6 bases). This CDR3 spans 13 amino acids. Germline values: CDR1 SQVTM, CDR2 ANQGSEA. The germline V and J ends were trimmed by 6 bases and 3 bases, with 14 bases remaining between them. CDR3 protein: CSVAQQGYTEAFF. The CDR3 DNA sequence: TGCAGCGTCGCCCAACAGGGTTACACTGAAGCTTTCTTT.

The genes are TRBV9 and TRBJ2-1; 9 bases match TRBD1. This CDR3 region has 18 residues. J lost 4 bases, V lost 5 bases, and 16 bases had no gene match. CDR1 is SGDLS and CDR2 is YYNGEE in the germline V gene. The CDR3 nucleotides read TGTGCCAGCAGTACCCCGTTGTTGGGGGACAGGGCTTACAATGAGCAGTTCTTC. Translating gives CASSTPLLGDRAYNEQFF.